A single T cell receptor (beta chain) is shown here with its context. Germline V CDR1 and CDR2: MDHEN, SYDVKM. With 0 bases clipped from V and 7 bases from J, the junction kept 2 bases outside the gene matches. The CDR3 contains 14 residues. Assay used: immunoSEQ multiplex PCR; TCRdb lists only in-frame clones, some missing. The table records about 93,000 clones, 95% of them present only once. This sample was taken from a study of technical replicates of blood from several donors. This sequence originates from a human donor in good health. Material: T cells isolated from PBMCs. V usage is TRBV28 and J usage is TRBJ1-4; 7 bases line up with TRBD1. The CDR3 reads CASSLWTGSEKLFF. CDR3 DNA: TGTGCCAGCAGTTTATGGACAGGGAGTGAAAAACTGTTTTTT.